This TCR beta chain comes out of a study of CD8+ T cells in alopecia areata. Looking at the study overall: Treated patients were given oral tofacitinib, which was dosed at 5 to 10 mg twice daily.

Lesional scalp punch biopsies and peripheral blood were collected from alopecia areata patients. Investigators isolated RNA and reverse transcribed it into cDNA to act as the sequencing template. The repertoire was sequenced with immunoSEQ multiplex PCR; TCRdb's copy has only in-frame clones and lacks some. This table holds more than 9,500 clones, approximately 60% found once. Notes on the study in general: Especially in alopecia totalis/universalis, lesional scalp showed greater clonality than normal scalp did.

A single count supports this clone. The antigen remains undetermined. The CDR3 totals 14 residues. J gave up 1 base and V 7 bases, and 6 bases lay outside the gene matches. The germline V gene has CDR1 MDHEN and CDR2 SYDVKM. The sequence derives from a human donor with alopecia areata. The sample comprised skin. The rearrangement links TRBV28 to TRBJ1-1, with 7 bases lining up with TRBD1. The CDR3 here is CASTPGQTNTEAFF. CDR3 in DNA: TGTGCCAGCACCCCGGGACAGACGAACACTGAAGCTTTCTTT.